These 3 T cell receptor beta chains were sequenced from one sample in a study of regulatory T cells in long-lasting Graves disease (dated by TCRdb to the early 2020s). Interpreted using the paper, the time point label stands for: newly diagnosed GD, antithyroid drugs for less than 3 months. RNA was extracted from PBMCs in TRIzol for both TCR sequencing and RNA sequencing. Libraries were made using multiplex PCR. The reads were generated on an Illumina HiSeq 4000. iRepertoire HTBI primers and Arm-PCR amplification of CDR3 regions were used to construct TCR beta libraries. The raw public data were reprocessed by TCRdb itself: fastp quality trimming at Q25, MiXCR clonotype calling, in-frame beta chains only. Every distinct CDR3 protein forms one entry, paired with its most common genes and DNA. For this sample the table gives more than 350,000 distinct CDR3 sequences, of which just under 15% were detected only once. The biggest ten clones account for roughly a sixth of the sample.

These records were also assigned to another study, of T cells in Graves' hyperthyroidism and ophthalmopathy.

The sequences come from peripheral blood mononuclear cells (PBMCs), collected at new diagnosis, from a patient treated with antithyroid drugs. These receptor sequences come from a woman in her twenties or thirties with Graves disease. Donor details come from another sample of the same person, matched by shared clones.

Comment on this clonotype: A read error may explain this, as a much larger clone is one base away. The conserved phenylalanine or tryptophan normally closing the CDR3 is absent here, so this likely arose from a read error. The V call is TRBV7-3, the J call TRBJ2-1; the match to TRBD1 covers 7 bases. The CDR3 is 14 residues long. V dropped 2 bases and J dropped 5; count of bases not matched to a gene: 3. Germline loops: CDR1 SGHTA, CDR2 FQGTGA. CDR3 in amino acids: CASSLQGVHNEQFC. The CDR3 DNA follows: TGTGCCAGCAGCTTACAGGGGGTCCACAATGAGCAGTTCTGC.

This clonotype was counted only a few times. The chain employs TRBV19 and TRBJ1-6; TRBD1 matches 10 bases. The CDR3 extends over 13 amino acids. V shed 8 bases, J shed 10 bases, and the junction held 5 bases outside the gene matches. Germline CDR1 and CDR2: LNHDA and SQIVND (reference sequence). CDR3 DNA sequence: TGTGCCAGTCTCGGGACAGGGGACTCACCCCTCCACTTT. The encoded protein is CASLGTGDSPLHF.

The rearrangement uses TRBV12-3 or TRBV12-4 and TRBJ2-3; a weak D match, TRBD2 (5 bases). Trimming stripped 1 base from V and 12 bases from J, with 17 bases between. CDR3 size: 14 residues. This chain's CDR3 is CASSLENRGYRQYF. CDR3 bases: TGTGCCAGCAGTTTAGAAAACCGGGGATATCGACAGTATTTT.